This TCR beta chain was captured by sequencing in a study of regulatory T cells in long-lasting Graves disease. The time point: newly diagnosed GD, antithyroid drugs for less than 3 months. Researchers made the TCR library from RNA that was extracted from PBMCs. Trimming took off 0 bases at V and 10 bases at J, with 10 bases between the two ends. Germline lookup yields CDR1 DFQATT and CDR2 SNEGSKA (reference sequence). The CDR3 runs to 13 residues. Arm-PCR with iRepertoire HTBI primers amplified the CDR3 regions for these TCR beta libraries. Each CDR3 protein is one row after TCRdb ran MiXCR on the multiplex PCR reads. Of 580,000 or so distinct CDR3 sequences listed, about 15% are singletons. The same sample was also studied in work on T cells in Graves' hyperthyroidism and ophthalmopathy.

The TCR sequence derives from a man younger than 35 with Graves disease. V and J are TRBV20-1 and TRBJ1-6; D unresolved. The input for sequencing was peripheral blood mononuclear cells (PBMCs), taken at new diagnosis, from a patient treated with antithyroid drugs. The CDR3 here is CSARDTARSPLHF. The CDR3 bases are TGCAGTGCTAGAGACACGGCGCGCTCACCCCTCCACTTT.